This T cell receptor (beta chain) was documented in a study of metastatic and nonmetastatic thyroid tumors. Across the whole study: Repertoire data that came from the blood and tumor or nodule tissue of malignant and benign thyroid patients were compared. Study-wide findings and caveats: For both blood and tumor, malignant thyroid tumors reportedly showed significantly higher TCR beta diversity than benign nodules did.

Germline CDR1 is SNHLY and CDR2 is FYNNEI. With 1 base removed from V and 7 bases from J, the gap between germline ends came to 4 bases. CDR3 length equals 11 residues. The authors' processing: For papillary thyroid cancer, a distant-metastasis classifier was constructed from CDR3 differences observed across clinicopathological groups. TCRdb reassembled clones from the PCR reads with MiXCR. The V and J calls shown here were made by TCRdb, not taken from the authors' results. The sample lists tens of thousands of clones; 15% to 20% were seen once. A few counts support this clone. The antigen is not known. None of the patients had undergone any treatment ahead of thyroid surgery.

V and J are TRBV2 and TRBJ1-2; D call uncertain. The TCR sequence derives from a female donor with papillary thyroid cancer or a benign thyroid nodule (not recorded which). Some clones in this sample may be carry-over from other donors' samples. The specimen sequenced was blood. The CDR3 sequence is CASSEGGGYTF. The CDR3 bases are TGTGCCAGCAGTGAAGGGGGTGGCTACACCTTC.